This entry lists 20 T cell receptor beta chains sequenced from one sample in a study of tumor and adjacent non-tumor tissue in lung cancer. No cell sorting was done before RNA was extracted from the tissue. Distant lung tissue was collected more than 3 cm away from the tumor edge. TCRbeta libraries were built with three rounds of nested PCR, modified from ARM-PCR. TCRdb re-analysed the multiplex PCR reads in MiXCR, keeping a single row per CDR3 protein. This table holds 55,000 to 65,000 distinct CDR3 sequences, more than 55% found once. What was sequenced was distant non-tumor lung tissue. Receptors originate from a man in his 70s with non-small cell lung cancer.

The genes are TRBV29-1 and TRBJ2-7; the match to TRBD1 covers 7 bases. CDR1 is SQVTM and CDR2 is ANQGSEA in the germline V gene. This CDR3 has 13 residues. The CDR3 spells CIVVGSGGYEQYF. In DNA form, the CDR3 reads TGCATCGTCGTGGGGTCAGGGGGCTACGAGCAGTACTTC.

Worth noting for this clonotype: The missing conserved phenylalanine or tryptophan at the end of this CDR3 makes a read error likely. The genes are TRBV11-2 and TRBJ1-1; possibly TRBD1 for D (6 bases). Per the germline V gene, CDR1 is SGHAT and CDR2 is FQNNGV. The CDR3 loop spans 14 amino acids. The CDR3 sequence is CASSKTQGGTEAFI. The CDR3 nucleotides read TGTGCCAGCAGCAAGACCCAAGGGGGAACTGAGGCTTTCATT.

In the case of this clonotype: The junction departs from the called germline gene at one end, perhaps through a read error. The genes are TRBV5-6 and TRBJ1-1, with unresolved D. This CDR3 is built from 12 residues. Germline V CDR1 and CDR2: SGHDT, YYEEEE. The CDR3, as DNA: TGTGCCAGCAGCAGAGAGAACATTGAAGCTTTTTTT. Translation: CASSRENIEAFF.

On this clonotype: Sequence at one end of the junction differs from germline and may be a read error. This chain links TRBV10-2 with TRBJ2-7; D remains ambiguous. Germline assignment: CDR1 WSHSY and CDR2 SAAADI. The CDR3 spans 13 residues. The CDR3 DNA reads TGCGCCAGCAGTGCTACGATAGGTGCCGAGCAGTATTTC. Translating it yields CASSATIGAEQYF.

In this sample, this clonotype turned up many times. V gene TRBV7-9 combines with J gene TRBJ2-1; unclear D gene. Germline V CDR1 and CDR2: SEHNR, FQNEAQ (reference sequence). The germline V and J ends were trimmed by 5 bases and 3 bases, with 8 bases remaining between them. The CDR3 is made up of 13 amino acids. The CDR3 region has the DNA TGTGCCAGCAGCCCCGATAACTACAATGAGCAGTTCTTC. Translating it yields CASSPDNYNEQFF.

On this clonotype: This clone may be a read error of a much larger clone one base away. J is TRBJ2-7 and V is TRBV12-3 or TRBV12-4, with TRBD2 identical over 7 bases. J was trimmed by 1 base and V by 6 bases; bases with no gene match: 15. The CDR3 contains 17 residues. Here the CDR3 DNA reads TGTGCCAGCAGCAAACCCAACTCTGGCGGGAGATCCTACGAGCAGTACTTC. Translation gives CASSKPNSGGRSYEQYF.

The chain carries TRBV5-1 and TRBJ2-5; TRBD2 matches 8 bases. The CDR3 is 16 amino acids. V shed 1 base, J shed 5 bases, and the junction held 10 bases outside the gene matches. CDR1 is SGHRS, CDR2 YFSETQ, per germline. CDR3 nucleotide sequence: TGCGCCAGCAGCTTGATGGGACTAGTGAATCAGGAGACCCAGTACTTC. Encoded protein: CASSLMGLVNQETQYF.

This clonotype was counted at least ten times. V gene TRBV6-5 combines with J gene TRBJ1-6; D gene ambiguous. V was shortened by 1 base and J by 8 bases, with 6 bases between the two germline ends. From germline, CDR1 is MNHEY and CDR2 SVGAGI. There are 13 residues in the CDR3. CDR3 region: CASSYWADSPLHF. The DNA of the CDR3 is TGTGCCAGCAGTTACTGGGCAGATTCACCCCTCCACTTT.

This clonotype has ten or more counts. This chain uses TRBV6-6 with TRBJ2-5, with 10 bases that match TRBD1. V lost 7 bases and J lost 1; bases outside the gene matches: 6. Germline V gene sequence: CDR1 MNHNY, CDR2 SVGAGI (reference sequence). The CDR3 length is 15 residues. The CDR3, as DNA: TGTGCCAGCAAGCGGACAGGGGGTTTCCAAGAGACCCAGTACTTC. It encodes CASKRTGGFQETQYF.

As regards this clonotype: A junction end diverges from the germline sequence, so it may reflect a read error. The chain employs TRBV28 and TRBJ2-2; the D gene is possibly TRBD2 (6 bases). CDR1 is MDHEN and CDR2 is SYDVKM in the germline V gene. There are 17 residues in the CDR3. CDR3 bases: TGTGCCAGCACCGAGCTAGGACGGGGGTTGAACACCGGGAAGCTGTTTTTT. Translated: CASTELGRGLNTGKLFF.

At least ten counts were recorded for this clonotype. The chain has TRBV6-5 and TRBJ2-3; no definite D call. Germline CDR1 reads MNHEY; CDR2 reads SVGAGI. V dropped 0 bases and J dropped 6 bases, with 10 bases sitting between them. The CDR3 totals 14 residues. The CDR3 region is CASSYSGPWDTQYF. The CDR3 DNA is TGTGCCAGCAGTTACTCGGGTCCGTGGGATACGCAGTATTTT.

Concerning this clonotype itself: The junction shows a germline mismatch at one end, possibly a read error. V and J are TRBV5-1 and TRBJ2-5; weak D call: TRBD1 (6 bases). Germline V gene sequence: CDR1 SGHRS, CDR2 YFSETQ. This CDR3 has 15 amino acids. The CDR3 nucleotides read TGCGTCAGCAGCCCAGATACAGGGATACGAGAGACCCAGTACTTC. Translation: CVSSPDTGIRETQYF.

The chain carries TRBV28 and TRBJ2-7; a possible D gene is TRBD2 (6 bases). The ends were cut back, 5 bases at V and 2 bases at J, with 16 bases in the middle. Germline V gives CDR1 MDHEN, CDR2 SYDVKM. The CDR3 is 15 residues long. CDR3 DNA: TGTGCCAGCAGTCTGAGAACGTCGGGGGCCTACGAGCAGTACTTC. It specifies CASSLRTSGAYEQYF.

Concerning this clonotype itself: As the CDR3 is not closed by the conserved phenylalanine or tryptophan, this likely results from a read error. The DNA is left out, because the CDR3 cannot be placed on it with certainty; the CDR3 is given as TCRdb lists it. The CDR3 protein is CSVGTSGIRELYS. The gene calls are TRBV29-1 and TRBJ2-7; TRBD2 is the table's D call, not checked against the DNA. The CDR3 spans 13 amino acids, including both terminal residues. In germline, CDR1 is SQVTM, CDR2 ANQGSEA.

Worth noting for this clonotype: This could be a read error, since a much larger clone is one nucleotide away. This chain joins TRBV12-3 or TRBV12-4 and TRBJ1-2, with a possible D match to TRBD1 (5 bases). V lost 5 bases to trimming and J lost 8 bases, with 18 bases between them. The CDR3 extends over 14 amino acids. CDR3 sequence: CASSTGPKSRGYTF. CDR3 nucleotides: TGTGCCAGCAGTACAGGACCCAAGTCGCGGGGCTACACCTTC.

The chain couples TRBV2 to TRBJ1-5, with D possibly being TRBD1 (5 bases). The CDR3 extends over 12 amino acids. V dropped 7 bases and J dropped 2 bases, with 6 bases sitting between them. Per germline, CDR1 SNHLY and CDR2 FYNNEI. In DNA form, the CDR3 reads TGTGCCAGCATGGGGGGCAATCAGCCCCAGCATTTT. Its translation: CASMGGNQPQHF.

The genes are TRBV20-1 and TRBJ2-5; TRBD2 aligns across 7 bases. CDR1 and CDR2 (germline): DFQATT, SNEGSKA (reference sequence). The CDR3 consists of 15 residues. The ends lost 3 bases at V and 3 bases at J; junction bases unmatched: 10. The CDR3 DNA is TGCAGTGCTAGGCCCTGGAGTGGGAGGGAAGAGACCCAGTACTTC. Its translation is CSARPWSGREETQYF.

Turning to this clonotype: Sequence at one end of the junction differs from germline and may be a read error. This rearrangement joins TRBV24-1 to TRBJ2-2; tentative D call: TRBD2 (6 bases). CDR1 KGHDR and CDR2 SFDVKD come from the germline V gene. CDR3 size: 19 residues. The CDR3 protein is CATSYPLLTEGPNTGGLFF. The CDR3 DNA reads as TGTGCCACCAGTTACCCCCTTTTAACGGAGGGGCCCAACACCGGGGGGCTGTTTTTT.

About this clonotype: A much larger clone lies one base from this, so it may be a read error. The V call is TRBV29-1, the J call TRBJ1-2, with D perhaps TRBD1 (6 bases). The germline V gene encodes CDR1 SQVTM and CDR2 ANQGSEA. The CDR3 totals 15 residues. CDR3 sequence: CTVGQKVAPVYGYTF. The CDR3 nucleotides read TGCACCGTTGGACAGAAAGTGGCGCCGGTCTATGGCTACACCTTC.

The rearrangement links TRBV4-1 to TRBJ2-7; TRBD1 matches 7 bases. CDR1 MGHRA and CDR2 YSYEKL come from the germline V gene. The trim removed 11 bases at V and 0 bases at J, leaving 13 bases unmatched. The CDR3 spans 15 residues. This chain's CDR3 is CAGNPRQGYSYEQYF. CDR3 nucleotide sequence: TGCGCCGGCAACCCTCGACAGGGATACTCCTACGAGCAGTACTTC.